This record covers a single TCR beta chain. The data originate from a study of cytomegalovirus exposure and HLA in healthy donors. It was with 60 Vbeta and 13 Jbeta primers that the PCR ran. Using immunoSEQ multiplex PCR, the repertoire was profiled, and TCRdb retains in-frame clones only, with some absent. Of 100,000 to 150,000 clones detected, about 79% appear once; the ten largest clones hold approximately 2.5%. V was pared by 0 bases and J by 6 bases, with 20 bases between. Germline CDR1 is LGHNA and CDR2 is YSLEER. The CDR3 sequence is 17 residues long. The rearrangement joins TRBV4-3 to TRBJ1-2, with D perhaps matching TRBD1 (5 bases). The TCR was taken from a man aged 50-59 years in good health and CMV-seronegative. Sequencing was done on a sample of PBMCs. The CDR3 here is CASSQDRGFRGRDGYTF. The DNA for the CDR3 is TGCGCCAGCAGCCAAGATCGGGGGTTTAGAGGGCGGGATGGCTACACCTTC.